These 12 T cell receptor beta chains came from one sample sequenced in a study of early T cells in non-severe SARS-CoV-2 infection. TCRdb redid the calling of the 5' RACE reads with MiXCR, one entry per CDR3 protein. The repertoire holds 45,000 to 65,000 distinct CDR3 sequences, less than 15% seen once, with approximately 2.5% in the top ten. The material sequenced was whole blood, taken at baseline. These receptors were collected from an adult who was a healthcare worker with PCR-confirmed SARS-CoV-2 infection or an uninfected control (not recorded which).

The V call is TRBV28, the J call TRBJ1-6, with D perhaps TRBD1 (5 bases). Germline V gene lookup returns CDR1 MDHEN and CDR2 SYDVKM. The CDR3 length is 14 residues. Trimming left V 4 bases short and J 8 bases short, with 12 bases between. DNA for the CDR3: TGTGCCAGCAGTTATCCGACAGATTATTCACCCCTCCACTTT. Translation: CASSYPTDYSPLHF.

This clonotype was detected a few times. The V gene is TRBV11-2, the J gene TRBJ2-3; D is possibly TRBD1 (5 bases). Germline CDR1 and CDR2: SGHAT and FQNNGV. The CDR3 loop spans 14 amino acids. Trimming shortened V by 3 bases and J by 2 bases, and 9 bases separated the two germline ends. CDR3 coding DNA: TGTGCCAGCAGCTTTAGCAGGGACACAGATACGCAGTATTTT. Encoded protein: CASSFSRDTDTQYF.

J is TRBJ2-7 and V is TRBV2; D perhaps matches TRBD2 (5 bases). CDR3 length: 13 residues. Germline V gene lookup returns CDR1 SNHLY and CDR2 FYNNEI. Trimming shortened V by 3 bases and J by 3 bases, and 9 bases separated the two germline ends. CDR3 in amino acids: CASSDGIRYEQYF. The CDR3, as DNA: TGTGCCAGCAGTGACGGGATCCGCTACGAGCAGTACTTC.

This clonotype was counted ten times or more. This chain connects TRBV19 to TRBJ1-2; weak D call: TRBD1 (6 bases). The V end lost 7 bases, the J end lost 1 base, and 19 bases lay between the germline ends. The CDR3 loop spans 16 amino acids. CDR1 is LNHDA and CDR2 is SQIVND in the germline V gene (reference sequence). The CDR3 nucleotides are TGTGCCAGTACGATGCAAACAGGGACCGTTAACTATGGCTACACCTTC. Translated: CASTMQTGTVNYGYTF.

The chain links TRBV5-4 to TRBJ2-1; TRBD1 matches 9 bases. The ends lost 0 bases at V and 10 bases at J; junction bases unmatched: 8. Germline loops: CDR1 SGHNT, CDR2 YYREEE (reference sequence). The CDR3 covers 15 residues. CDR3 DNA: TGTGCCAGCAGCTTGGCCGGGACAGGGCATCCAGAGCAGTTCTTC. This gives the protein CASSLAGTGHPEQFF.

DNA for the CDR3: TGTGCCAGCAGTTTACCCCCGACAGGGACGAACTATGGCTACACCTTC. Translation gives CASSLPPTGTNYGYTF. The V and J genes are TRBV28 and TRBJ1-2; 7 bases align to TRBD1. Trimming cost V 2 bases and J 2 bases; bases outside gene matches: 8. The germline V gene encodes CDR1 MDHEN and CDR2 SYDVKM. The CDR3 spans 16 residues.

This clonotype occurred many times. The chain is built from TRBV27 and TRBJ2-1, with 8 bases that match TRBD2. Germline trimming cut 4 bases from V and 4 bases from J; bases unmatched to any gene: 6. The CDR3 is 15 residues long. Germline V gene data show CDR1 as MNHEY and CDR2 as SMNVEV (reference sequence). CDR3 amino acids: CASSSQTSGYNEQFF. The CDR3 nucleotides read TGTGCCAGCAGTTCCCAAACTAGCGGATACAATGAGCAGTTCTTC.

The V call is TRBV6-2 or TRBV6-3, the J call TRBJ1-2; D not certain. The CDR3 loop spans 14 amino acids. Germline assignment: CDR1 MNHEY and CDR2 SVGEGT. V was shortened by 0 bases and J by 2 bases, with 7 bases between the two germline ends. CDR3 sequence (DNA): TGTGCCAGCAGTTACTCCGCCAGAAACTATGGCTACACCTTC. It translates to CASSYSARNYGYTF.

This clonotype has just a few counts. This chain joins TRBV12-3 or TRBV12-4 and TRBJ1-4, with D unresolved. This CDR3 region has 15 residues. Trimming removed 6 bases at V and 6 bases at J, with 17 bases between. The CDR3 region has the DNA TGTGCCAGCAGCGATTTCAGCGCTCGGGATGAAAAACTGTTTTTT. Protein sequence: CASSDFSARDEKLFF.

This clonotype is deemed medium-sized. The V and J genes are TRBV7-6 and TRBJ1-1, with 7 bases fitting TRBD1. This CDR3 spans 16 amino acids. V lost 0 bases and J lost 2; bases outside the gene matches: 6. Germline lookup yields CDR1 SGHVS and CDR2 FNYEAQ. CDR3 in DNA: TGTGCCAGCAGCTTAGCGCTACAGGGGCGAAACACTGAAGCTTTCTTT. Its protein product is CASSLALQGRNTEAFF.

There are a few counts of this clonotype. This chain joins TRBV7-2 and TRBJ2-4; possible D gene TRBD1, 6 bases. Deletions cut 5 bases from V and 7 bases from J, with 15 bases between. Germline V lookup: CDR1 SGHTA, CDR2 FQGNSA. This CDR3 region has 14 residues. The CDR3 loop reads CASSPGEPLNIQYF. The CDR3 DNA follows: TGTGCCAGCAGCCCAGGGGAGCCGTTGAACATTCAGTACTTC.

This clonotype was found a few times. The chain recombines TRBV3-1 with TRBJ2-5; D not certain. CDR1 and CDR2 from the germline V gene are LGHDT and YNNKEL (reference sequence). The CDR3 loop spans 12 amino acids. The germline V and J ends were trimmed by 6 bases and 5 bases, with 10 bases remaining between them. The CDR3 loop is CASRSVWETQYF. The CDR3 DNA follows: TGTGCCAGCAGGTCGGTGTGGGAGACCCAGTACTTC.